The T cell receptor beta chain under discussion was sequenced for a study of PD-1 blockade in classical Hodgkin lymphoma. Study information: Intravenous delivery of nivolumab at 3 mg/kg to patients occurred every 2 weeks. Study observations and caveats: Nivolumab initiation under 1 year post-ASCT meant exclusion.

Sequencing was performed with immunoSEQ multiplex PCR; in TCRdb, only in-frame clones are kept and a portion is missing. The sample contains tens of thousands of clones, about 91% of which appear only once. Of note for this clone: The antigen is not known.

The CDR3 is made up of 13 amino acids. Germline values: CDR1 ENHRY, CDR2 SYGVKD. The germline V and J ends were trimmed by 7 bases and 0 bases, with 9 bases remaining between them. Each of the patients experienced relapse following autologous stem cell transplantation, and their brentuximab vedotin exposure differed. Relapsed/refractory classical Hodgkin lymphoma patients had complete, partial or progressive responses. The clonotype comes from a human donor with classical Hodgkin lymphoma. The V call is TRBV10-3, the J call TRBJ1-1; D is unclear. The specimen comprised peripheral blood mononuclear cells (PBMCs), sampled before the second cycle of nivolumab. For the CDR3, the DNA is TGTGCCATCACTGCCGGGGTGAACACTGAAGCTTTCTTT. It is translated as CAITAGVNTEAFF.